This paragraph covers one T cell receptor beta chain sequence. This record comes from a study of T-cell memory formation after mild COVID-19. Looking at the study overall: TCR clusters were mostly confined to one donor each.

Constant-segment-primed 5'RACE gave TCR alpha and TCR beta cDNA libraries with sample barcodes and UMIs. TCRdb recomputed calls from the 5' RACE reads with MiXCR, one row per CDR3 protein. The table includes more than 250,000 distinct CDR3 sequences, around 15% detected once. The V gene's germline CDR1 is SGHTA and CDR2 FQGNSA. This CDR3 spans 16 amino acids. Trimming at V came to 6 bases and at J to 0 bases, leaving 8 bases not matched to a gene. The TCR was taken from a man aged 18 to 30 who had mild COVID-19 (a few samples of this study predate the infection). Cell type and time point are not known. The sequenced sample was PBMCs or a T cell subset sorted from them (not recorded which). The chain uses TRBV7-2 and TRBJ2-3, with 8 bases lining up with TRBD2. DNA of the CDR3: TGTGCCAGCAGTTTCGATAGCGGGGCTAGCACAGATACGCAGTATTTT. It codes for CASSFDSGASTDTQYF.